This T cell receptor (beta chain) was observed in a study of shared T cell receptors in the human thymus. Clones were sequenced by immunoSEQ multiplex PCR, and TCRdb holds only the in-frame ones, with some missing. The table includes fewer than 700,000 clones, approximately 90% detected once. Of note for this clone: The same CDR3 also results from other DNA sequences found in this sample.

The CDR3 is made up of 14 amino acids. Germline V gives CDR1 LGHNA, CDR2 YSLEER. With V trimmed by 3 bases and J by 6 bases, 6 bases remained unmatched. This same sample was also taken into another study, of human thymus T cells. That study reports: Samples came from healthy Finnish infants during open corrective cardiac surgery.

This sequence originates from a boy under two years old with a congenital heart defect. The sequenced sample consisted of thymocytes. The chain recombines TRBV4-3 with TRBJ2-3; TRBD1 matches 7 bases. As DNA, the CDR3 is TGCGCCAGCAGCCAGGGTACAGGGGCTGATACGCAGTATTTT. Translation: CASSQGTGADTQYF.